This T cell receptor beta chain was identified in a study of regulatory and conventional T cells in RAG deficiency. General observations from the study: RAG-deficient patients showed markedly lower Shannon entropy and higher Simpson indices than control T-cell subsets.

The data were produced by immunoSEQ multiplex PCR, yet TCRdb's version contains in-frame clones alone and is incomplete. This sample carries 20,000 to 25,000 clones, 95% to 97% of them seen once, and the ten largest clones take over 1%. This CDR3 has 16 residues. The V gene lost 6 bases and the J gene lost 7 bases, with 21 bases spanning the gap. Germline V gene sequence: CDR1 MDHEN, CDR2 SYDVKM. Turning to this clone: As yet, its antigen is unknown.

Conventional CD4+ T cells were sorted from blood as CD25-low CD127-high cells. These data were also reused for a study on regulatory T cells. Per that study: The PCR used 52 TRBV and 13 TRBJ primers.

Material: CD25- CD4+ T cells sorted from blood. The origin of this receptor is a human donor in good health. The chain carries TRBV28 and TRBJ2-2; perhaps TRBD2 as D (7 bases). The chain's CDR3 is CASRNGRGAVDGELFF. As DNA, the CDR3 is TGTGCCAGCAGAAACGGACGGGGGGCGGTAGACGGGGAGCTGTTTTTT.